This T cell receptor (beta chain) stems from a study of T cell repertoires in cytomegalovirus infection. Study-level background: Epitope selection comprised recently identified HLA-C-restricted CMV epitopes and well-studied HLA-B-restricted CMV epitopes. Evidence of both CMV infection and a matching HLA type came from public TCR beta signatures. Study-level results: The study found HLA-C-restricted CMV-specific TCR beta clonotypes dominating the ex vivo response.

Note on this clonotype: As yet, its antigen is unknown.

TCRdb called the reads again in MiXCR, with one record for every CDR3 protein. The profile shows some 270,000 distinct CDR3 sequences, 20% to 25% of them singletons. The sequenced sample was cultured PBMCs, obtained from culture after CMV antigen stimulation. This TCR was sampled from a human donor in good health (CMV status not recorded). Some clones in this sample may be carry-over from other donors' samples.

CDR3: CATSDSTGSNEKLFF. The DNA of the CDR3 is TGTGCCACCAGTGATTCGACCGGGAGTAATGAAAAACTGTTTTTT. The chain recombines TRBV24-1 with TRBJ1-4; D is undetermined. The germline CDR1 and CDR2 sequences are KGHDR and SFDVKD. CDR3 length: 15 residues. The V end lost 2 bases, the J end lost 4 bases, and 10 bases lay between the germline ends.